Below are 16 T cell receptor beta chains sequenced from a single sample in a study of blood T cells in healthy people across ages. Sample-barcoded 5' priming and a J-beta primer mix drove a second PCR of roughly 6 to 12 cycles. TCRdb ran MiXCR on the 5' RACE reads and lists one entry per CDR3 protein. Of 1.5 million or so distinct CDR3 sequences listed, 42% are singletons. Source material: blood. These receptors all stem from a woman in her late teens or twenties in good health.

The CDR3 loop reads CAWRAGGNTIYF. CDR3 coding DNA: TGTGCCTGGAGGGCAGGGGGGAACACCATATATTTT. The chain recombines TRBV30 with TRBJ1-3; 7 bases line up with TRBD1. J was trimmed by 7 bases and V by 3 bases; bases with no gene match: 3. Germline CDR1 reads GTSNPN; CDR2 reads SVGIG (reference sequence). This CDR3 comprises 12 residues.

With regard to this clonotype: The junction differs from germline at one of its ends, possibly a read error. The chain is built from TRBV29-1 and TRBJ1-2, with 8 bases that match TRBD1. Germline assignment: CDR1 SQVTM and CDR2 ANQGSEA. There are 12 residues in the CDR3. The CDR3 DNA sequence: TGCAGCCTGACAGGGGAAGGCTATGTCTACACCTTC. Amino acid sequence: CSLTGEGYVYTF.

The V call is TRBV5-1, the J call TRBJ2-1; 10 bases are a match to TRBD2. Germline assignment: CDR1 SGHRS and CDR2 YFSETQ. With 0 bases clipped from V and 5 bases from J, the junction kept 5 bases outside the gene matches. The CDR3 consists of 16 residues. CDR3 nucleotides: TGCGCCAGCAGCTTGGGGAGCGGGAGGGTTAACAATGAGCAGTTCTTC. It specifies CASSLGSGRVNNEQFF. Full variable domain (remainder filled in from reference TRBV5-1 and TRBJ2-1): KAGVTQTPRYLIKTRGQQVTLSCSPISGHRSVSWYQQTPGQGLQFLFEYFSETQRNKGNFPGRFSGRQFSNSRSEMNVSTLELGDSALYLCASSLGSGRVNNEQFFGPGTRLTVL.

V usage is TRBV27 and J usage is TRBJ2-1; maybe TRBD2 (5 bases). The CDR3 is 16 amino acids. With 8 bases removed from V and 2 bases from J, the gap between germline ends came to 19 bases. Germline CDR1 reads MNHEY; CDR2 reads SMNVEV (reference sequence). CDR3 DNA: TGTGCCAGCTCAACCAAAAGTGGGAGAGCCTACAATGAGCAGTTCTTC. Its protein product is CASSTKSGRAYNEQFF.

V usage is TRBV21-1 and J usage is TRBJ2-5. TRBV21-1 has pseudogene status. This CDR3 region has 14 residues. The CDR3 DNA reads TGTGCCAGCAGCGCAAGCGAACGCCAAGAGACCCAGTACTTC. This encodes CASSASERQETQYF.

This clonotype was observed a few times. V usage is TRBV5-1 and J usage is TRBJ2-3, with D possibly called TRBD1 or TRBD2 (5 bases each). Germline V gene sequence: CDR1 SGHRS, CDR2 YFSETQ. The CDR3 length is 14 residues. Trimming shortened V by 4 bases and J by 5 bases, and 14 bases separated the two germline ends. The CDR3 DNA reads as TGCGCCAGCAGCACCGGGACCGTAAGAGATACGCAGTATTTT. This translates into CASSTGTVRDTQYF. The full variable domain, in which reference TRBV5-1 and TRBJ2-3 provide the parts outside the CDR3, is KAGVTQTPRYLIKTRGQQVTLSCSPISGHRSVSWYQQTPGQGLQFLFEYFSETQRNKGNFPGRFSGRQFSNSRSEMNVSTLELGDSALYLCASSTGTVRDTQYFGPGTRLTVL.

The gene calls are TRBV20-1 and TRBJ1-2; D remains unclear. The CDR3 spans 16 residues. V was pared by 0 bases and J by 4 bases, with 18 bases between. The germline V gene encodes CDR1 DFQATT and CDR2 SNEGSKA (reference sequence). The CDR3 DNA reads as TGCAGTGCTAGAGATTACGGACGGGTTGGAGGCTATGGCTACACCTTC. Protein sequence: CSARDYGRVGGYGYTF.

This clonotype was seen a handful of times. This chain links TRBV7-6 with TRBJ2-2, with D hard to call. Germline V CDR1 and CDR2: SGHVS, FNYEAQ. The CDR3 covers 16 residues. V lost 5 bases and J 6 bases, leaving 19 bases between the germline ends. In nucleotides, the CDR3 is TGTGCCAGCAGCCTCGCCCAAAAAGAGTCTTCCGGGGAGCTGTTTTTT. Protein sequence: CASSLAQKESSGELFF.

The J gene is TRBJ2-7, the V gene TRBV11-2; D may be TRBD2 (5 bases). Trimming pared 1 base from V and 5 bases from J, leaving 15 bases between. CDR3 length equals 15 residues. Germline V lookup: CDR1 SGHAT, CDR2 FQNNGV. The CDR3 is CASSLGQGTRDEQYF. CDR3 DNA: TGTGCCAGCAGCTTAGGTCAAGGTACGCGGGACGAGCAGTACTTC.

This clonotype appeared a few times. V usage is TRBV20-1 and J usage is TRBJ2-3; no clear D. V was trimmed by 1 base and J by 1 base, leaving 12 bases between them. This CDR3 is 15 amino acids long. Germline lookup yields CDR1 DFQATT and CDR2 SNEGSKA (reference sequence). CDR3 residues: CSARGWAERTDTQYF. In DNA, the CDR3 is TGCAGTGCTAGAGGGTGGGCGGAGCGCACAGATACGCAGTATTTT.

The CDR3 region has the DNA TGCGCCAGCAGCTTGGGATCATTTGGGGAACTGAACACTGAAGCTTTCTTT. This codes for CASSLGSFGELNTEAFF. J is TRBJ1-1 and V is TRBV5-1; D gene ambiguous. CDR1 is SGHRS, CDR2 YFSETQ, per germline. This CDR3 region has 17 residues. V was cut by 0 bases and J by 0 bases, with 15 bases left in between. The full variable domain, in which reference TRBV5-1 and TRBJ1-1 provide the parts outside the CDR3, is KAGVTQTPRYLIKTRGQQVTLSCSPISGHRSVSWYQQTPGQGLQFLFEYFSETQRNKGNFPGRFSGRQFSNSRSEMNVSTLELGDSALYLCASSLGSFGELNTEAFFGQGTRLTVV.

This clonotype was seen a few times. This sequence joins TRBV20-1 and TRBJ1-2; 10 bases align to TRBD1. The CDR3 sequence is 16 residues long. From germline, CDR1 is DFQATT and CDR2 SNEGSKA (reference sequence). In nucleotides, the CDR3 is TGCAGCCAGAGAGGGGGACAGGGGACCTCTAACTATGGCTACACCTTC. Translation: CSQRGGQGTSNYGYTF.

The rearrangement uses TRBV7-9 and TRBJ1-1; TRBD1 agrees at 11 bases. Germline CDR1 reads SEHNR; CDR2 reads FQNEAQ (reference sequence). Trimming took 7 bases from V and 5 from J; bases not matched to a gene: 9. This CDR3 comprises 15 residues. Here the CDR3 DNA reads TGTGCCAGCACCACCGCCGGGACAGGGGGAACTGAAGCTTTCTTT. This sequence encodes CASTTAGTGGTEAFF.

V is TRBV2 and J is TRBJ1-2; TRBD1 is a possible D gene (6 bases). V was clipped by 8 bases and J by 5 bases, with 18 bases between them. CDR1 is SNHLY and CDR2 is FYNNEI in the germline V gene. The CDR3 length is 14 residues. Here the CDR3 reads CASVAAGDLYGYTF. The DNA for the CDR3 is TGTGCCAGCGTTGCGGCAGGGGATCTTTATGGCTACACCTTC.

This clonotype was observed once. CDR3 bases: TGCGCCAGCAGTGCCCACTGGGACAGTAAGAACGAGCAGTACTTC. This encodes CASSAHWDSKNEQYF. The genes are TRBV10-1 and TRBJ2-7, with 7 bases fitting TRBD1. Germline assignment: CDR1 WNHNN and CDR2 SYGVQD (reference sequence). The CDR3 runs to 15 residues. The ends lost 4 bases at V and 5 bases at J; junction bases unmatched: 11.

The chain is built from TRBV20-1 and TRBJ2-5; perhaps TRBD2 as D (5 bases). TRBJ2-7 matches the DNA end more closely, so the J call is doubtful. The CDR3 contains 13 residues. CDR1 and CDR2 from the germline V gene are DFQATT and SNEGSKA (reference sequence). The CDR3 DNA is TGCAGTGCTAGGGACGGGAAGTCCTACGAGCAGTACTTC. Protein sequence: CSARDGKSYEQYF.